This T cell receptor beta chain came from a study of blood T cells in healthy people across ages. Overall study results and limits: Aged donors had fewer naive CD4+ cells and lower diversity than long-lived donors. Using unsorted PBMCs precluded a conclusive naive versus antigen-experienced comparison. As naive T cell percentage varied, TCR beta diversity correlated strongly with it.

A note on this clonotype: Its target is not known.

V was clipped by 3 bases and J by 4 bases, with 8 bases between them. The CDR3 is 12 amino acids. The germline V gene encodes CDR1 DFQATT and CDR2 SNEGSKA (reference sequence). A J-beta primer mix and a sample-barcoded 5' primer were used in a second PCR of roughly 6 to 12 cycles. Every cDNA was tagged by a template-switch adaptor with 12 random nucleotides. TCRdb independently ran MiXCR on the 5' RACE reads; one entry per CDR3 protein. The top ten hold 30% to 45% of the sample, which has 660,000 or so distinct CDR3 sequences, about 53% seen once. Sequenced: blood. This clonotype was obtained from a man aged 55 to 69 in good health. The chain couples TRBV20-1 to TRBJ2-3; D is ambiguous. CDR3: CSARGSADTQYF. DNA for the CDR3: TGCAGTGCTAGGGGAAGTGCAGATACGCAGTATTTT.